The 29 T cell receptor beta chains listed next were all sequenced from one sample in a study of T cell responses to AZD1222 COVID-19 vaccine. The method was immunoSEQ multiplex PCR; TCRdb's version includes in-frame clones alone and lacks a portion of them. The sample holds 97,000 or so clones, almost 85% seen once. The specimen comprised peripheral blood, sampled on day 0 of AZD1222 vaccination. The receptors derive from an adult in good health.

This chain links TRBV28 with TRBJ1-5, with D maybe TRBD1 (5 bases). Between the trimmed V and J ends, which lost 8 bases and 2 bases, there was a span of 19 bases. The CDR3 totals 16 residues. Germline V gene lookup returns CDR1 MDHEN and CDR2 SYDVKM. DNA of the CDR3: TGTGCCAGCTCCGGTGGGGGAACTAGGGGCAATCAGCCCCAGCATTTT. Encoded protein: CASSGGGTRGNQPQHF.

The chain links TRBV19 to TRBJ1-5, with a tentative D call TRBD1 (6 bases). Trimming cost V 3 bases and J 0 bases, with 9 bases left between them. The CDR3 length is 15 residues. Germline V gene data show CDR1 as LNHDA and CDR2 as SQIVND (reference sequence). DNA for the CDR3: TGTGCCAGTAGTATCGGACAGTATAGCAATCAGCCCCAGCATTTT. Translating gives CASSIGQYSNQPQHF.

In DNA, the CDR3 is TGTGCCAGCAGTCCCGGGACAGGGACAGGGCAGCCCCAGCATTTT. This translates into CASSPGTGTGQPQHF. V usage is TRBV27 and J usage is TRBJ1-5, with 9 bases lining up with TRBD1. The CDR3 loop spans 15 amino acids. V dropped 5 bases and J dropped 7; count of bases not matched to a gene: 9. The V gene's germline CDR1 is MNHEY and CDR2 SMNVEV (reference sequence).

The genes are TRBV15 and TRBJ1-1; no clear D. This CDR3 is 13 amino acids long. CDR1 and CDR2 from the germline V gene are LNHNV and YYDKDF (reference sequence). V lost 1 base and J lost 8, with 11 bases in between. DNA of the CDR3: TGTGCCACCAGCAGAGGGGAGGCAGAAGAAGCTTTCTTT. This translates into CATSRGEAEEAFF.

This chain joins TRBV5-8 and TRBJ2-4, with D possibly matching TRBD2 (6 bases). The V end lost 4 bases, the J end lost 3 bases, and 14 bases lay between the germline ends. In germline, CDR1 is SGHTS, CDR2 YDEGEE. The CDR3 spans 15 residues. The CDR3 nucleotides read TGTGCCAGCAGCCCCCCTGGGGGAGGCAAAAACATTCAGTACTTC. Amino acid sequence: CASSPPGGGKNIQYF.

This chain uses TRBV2 with TRBJ2-5; D possibly corresponds to TRBD1 (6 bases). The V and J ends lost 3 bases and 4 bases respectively, with 6 bases between them. Germline lookup yields CDR1 SNHLY and CDR2 FYNNEI. CDR3 length equals 12 residues. CDR3 region: CASSEGAETQYF. For the CDR3, the DNA is TGTGCCAGCAGTGAGGGGGCAGAGACCCAGTACTTC.

J is TRBJ2-7 and V is TRBV28, with 9 nucleotides matching TRBD1. The CDR3 consists of 15 residues. Germline V gene lookup returns CDR1 MDHEN and CDR2 SYDVKM. V trimming: 3 bases; J trimming: 6 bases; junction bases outside the gene matches: 9. The CDR3 loop reads CASSFPGTGQFEQYF. The CDR3 DNA reads as TGTGCCAGCAGTTTCCCCGGGACAGGGCAGTTCGAGCAGTACTTC.

This clone was seen a handful of times. This rearrangement joins TRBV4-1 to TRBJ2-5; 7 bases are shared with TRBD1. Germline V gives CDR1 MGHRA, CDR2 YSYEKL. The CDR3 runs 15 residues. Germline trimming cut 0 bases from V and 5 bases from J; bases unmatched to any gene: 6. CDR3 nucleotides: TGCGCCAGCAGCCAAGATGGGCAGGGGGACGAGACCCAGTACTTC. Encoded protein: CASSQDGQGDETQYF.

This rearrangement joins TRBV5-1 to TRBJ1-3; no reliable D call. Germline V gives CDR1 SGHRS, CDR2 YFSETQ. This CDR3 spans 15 amino acids. V was trimmed by 0 bases and J by 0 bases, leaving 7 bases between them. The CDR3 here is CASSLGGSSGNTIYF. CDR3 bases: TGCGCCAGCAGCTTGGGGGGAAGCTCTGGAAACACCATATATTTT.

The chain combines TRBV2 with TRBJ1-5; 7 positions match TRBD1. The CDR3 length is 14 residues. Germline V CDR1 and CDR2: SNHLY, FYNNEI. V was clipped by 6 bases and J by 6 bases; unmatched bases: 8. The CDR3 spells CASRTTGTAQPQHF. The CDR3 DNA is TGTGCCAGCAGGACGACAGGGACCGCTCAGCCCCAGCATTTT. Full variable domain (missing parts from reference TRBV2 and TRBJ1-5): EPEVTQTPSHQVTQMGQEVILRCVPISNHLYFYWYRQILGQKVEFLVSFYNNEISEKSEIFDDQFSVERPDGSNFTLKIRSTKLEDSAMYFCASRTTGTAQPQHFGDGTRLSIL.

The V and J genes are TRBV7-2 and TRBJ2-5, with D possibly being TRBD2 (5 bases). Germline CDR1 reads SGHTA; CDR2 reads FQGNSA. V gave up 5 bases and J gave up 7 bases, with 11 bases separating them. This CDR3 has 12 amino acids. The CDR3 nucleotides are TGTGCCAGCAGCGACTGGGCGGGGACCCAGTACTTC. Encoded protein: CASSDWAGTQYF.

This chain joins TRBV6-5 and TRBJ1-5, with 10 nucleotides matching TRBD1. The CDR3 has 14 amino acids. With 6 bases clipped from V and 6 bases from J, the junction kept 5 bases outside the gene matches. Germline CDR1 MNHEY, CDR2 SVGAGI. This CDR3 is CASRGTGEFQPQHF. CDR3 nucleotides: TGTGCCAGCAGGGGGACAGGGGAGTTTCAGCCCCAGCATTTT.

The CDR3 DNA follows: TGTGCCAGCAGCCAGGGTTGGGGCGATGAGCAGTTCTTC. It yields the protein CASSQGWGDEQFF. The chain couples TRBV5-6 to TRBJ2-1; D might be TRBD1 (5 bases). Germline V gives CDR1 SGHDT, CDR2 YYEEEE. The CDR3 is 13 amino acids. Between the trimmed V and J ends, which lost 4 bases and 8 bases, there was a span of 13 bases. Full variable domain (rest looked up from reference TRBV5-6 and TRBJ2-1): DAGVTQSPTHLIKTRGQQVTLRCSPKSGHDTVSWYQQALGQGPQFIFQYYEEEERQRGNFPDRFSGHQFPNYSSELNVNALLLGDSALYLCASSQGWGDEQFFGPGTRLTVL.

This chain joins TRBV7-6 and TRBJ1-3; TRBD1 agrees at 7 bases. The CDR3 has 21 amino acids. The V gene's germline CDR1 is SGHVS and CDR2 FNYEAQ. V lost 6 bases to trimming and J lost 7 bases; unmatched junction nucleotides: 30. The CDR3 DNA is TGTGCCAGCAGGGGCCCGACAGGGAAGGGCTTCTCTGATCTCCTCGGGAACACCATATATTTT. Amino acid sequence: CASRGPTGKGFSDLLGNTIYF.

The chain links TRBV6-5 to TRBJ2-1, with D perhaps matching TRBD1 or TRBD2 (5 bases each). Trimming shortened V by 6 bases and J by 8 bases, and 14 bases separated the two germline ends. Germline values: CDR1 MNHEY, CDR2 SVGAGI. The CDR3 covers 13 residues. This chain's CDR3 is CASRDVRDDEQFF. In nucleotides, the CDR3 is TGTGCCAGCAGAGACGTCAGGGACGATGAGCAGTTCTTC.

This chain joins TRBV4-2 and TRBJ1-6; 8 nucleotides align to TRBD1. The length of the CDR3 is 16 residues. J lost 7 bases, V lost 0 bases, and 5 bases had no gene match. Germline V lookup: CDR1 LGHNA, CDR2 YNFKEQ. The CDR3 sequence is CASSQERDRINSPLHF. The DNA for the CDR3 is TGTGCCAGCAGCCAAGAACGGGACAGGATAAATTCACCCCTCCACTTT.

The chain is built from TRBV7-9 and TRBJ1-6; 8 positions agree with TRBD1. The germline CDR1 and CDR2 sequences are SEHNR and FQNEAQ (reference sequence). The ends lost 4 bases at V and 8 bases at J; junction bases unmatched: 7. This CDR3 contains 15 residues. The CDR3 loop reads CASSSGQAGDSPLHF. CDR3 in DNA: TGTGCCAGCAGCTCGGGACAGGCTGGGGATTCACCCCTCCACTTT.

The chain recombines TRBV24-1 with TRBJ2-3; 11 bases line up with TRBD1. Trimming took 5 bases from V and 5 from J; bases not matched to a gene: 8. Per the germline V gene, CDR1 is KGHDR and CDR2 is SFDVKD. This CDR3 contains 16 residues. The CDR3 DNA reads as TGTGCCACCAGTGGTGAAGGACAGGGGGCGAGAGATACGCAGTATTTT. This codes for CATSGEGQGARDTQYF.

This rearrangement joins TRBV9 to TRBJ2-7; 11 bases line up with TRBD2. V gave up 0 bases and J gave up 2 bases; unmatched junction bases: 4. The CDR3 is made up of 16 amino acids. The germline V gene encodes CDR1 SGDLS and CDR2 YYNGEE. Here the CDR3 DNA reads TGTGCCAGCAGCGTAGGTCTAGCGGGAGGAACCTACGAGCAGTACTTC. Protein product: CASSVGLAGGTYEQYF.

This clone has only a few counts. The chain uses TRBV5-1 and TRBJ2-1; 7 positions match TRBD2. CDR1 and CDR2 (germline): SGHRS, YFSETQ. V lost 6 bases to trimming and J lost 2 bases; unmatched junction nucleotides: 5. The CDR3 length is 14 residues. The CDR3 DNA is TGCGCCAGCACCTGGAGCGGGACCTACAATGAGCAGTTCTTC. As protein: CASTWSGTYNEQFF.

This clone is large by share. The rearrangement uses TRBV7-6 and TRBJ2-7; 7 nucleotides match TRBD2. The germline CDR1 and CDR2 sequences are SGHVS and FNYEAQ. V dropped 5 bases and J dropped 4; count of bases not matched to a gene: 20. CDR3 length equals 18 residues. The CDR3 DNA reads as TGTGCCAGCAGCCCCCTCCGCTGGGAAGCGGGGAGGGTTTACGAGCAGTACGTC. The encoded protein is CASSPLRWEAGRVYEQYV.

The chain employs TRBV4-3 and TRBJ2-1; 8 positions agree with TRBD1. The junction had 7 bases not matched to a gene; V was cut back by 1 base and J by 8 bases. The germline V gene encodes CDR1 LGHNA and CDR2 YSLEER. The CDR3 runs 15 residues. The CDR3 reads CASSQGQGNRDEQFF. The CDR3, as DNA: TGCGCCAGCAGCCAAGGACAGGGGAATCGGGATGAGCAGTTCTTC.

As regards this clone: One junction end disagrees with the germline gene, perhaps due to a read error. In DNA form, the CDR3 reads TGTGCCAGCACCCCCCTGCTTCCGGGACAGAACTCTGAAGCTTTCTTT. Protein sequence: CASTPLLPGQNSEAFF. The chain carries TRBV5-5 and TRBJ1-1, with 7 bases aligning to TRBD1. Germline CDR1 and CDR2: SGHKS and YYEKEE (reference sequence). This CDR3 is 16 amino acids long.

The chain is built from TRBV7-3 and TRBJ2-1, with D maybe TRBD1 (5 bases). The germline V gene has CDR1 SGHTA and CDR2 FQGTGA. Between the trimmed V and J ends, which lost 2 bases and 7 bases, there was a span of 9 bases. The CDR3 runs 13 residues. The CDR3 here is CASSLVTGNEQFF. CDR3 DNA: TGTGCCAGCAGCTTAGTTACAGGAAATGAGCAGTTCTTC.

The J gene is TRBJ1-5, the V gene TRBV6-1; D uncertain. The V and J ends lost 6 bases and 6 bases respectively, with 9 bases between them. Germline values: CDR1 MNHNS, CDR2 SASEGT. This CDR3 has 12 residues. CDR3 DNA sequence: TGTGCCAGCAGGCCATTCAGTCAGCCCCAGCATTTT. Protein: CASRPFSQPQHF.

The chain recombines TRBV4-2 with TRBJ2-1; 7 bases line up with TRBD1. The CDR3 covers 16 residues. The V gene end was trimmed by 2 bases and the J gene end by 5 bases; junction bases not matched to a gene: 9. CDR1 is LGHNA and CDR2 is YNFKEQ in the germline V gene. The CDR3 spells CASSQPGYQGDNEQFF. In DNA form, the CDR3 reads TGTGCCAGCAGCCAACCGGGATATCAGGGGGACAATGAGCAGTTCTTC.

Only one count was recorded for this clone. CDR3 DNA: TGCGCCAGCAGGTGGTGGAGGGGGGAGCCTGATAATTCACCCCTCCACTTT. Translated: CASRWWRGEPDNSPLHF. The rearrangement links TRBV5-1 to TRBJ1-6, with a tentative D call TRBD1 (6 bases). The length of the CDR3 is 17 residues. V was trimmed by 5 bases and J by 5 bases, leaving 20 bases between them. Germline V CDR1 and CDR2: SGHRS, YFSETQ. Based on the CDR3 plus reference TRBV5-1 and TRBJ1-6, the full variable domain is KAGVTQTPRYLIKTRGQQVTLSCSPISGHRSVSWYQQTPGQGLQFLFEYFSETQRNKGNFPGRFSGRQFSNSRSEMNVSTLELGDSALYLCASRWWRGEPDNSPLHFGNGTRLTVT.

The J gene is TRBJ1-2, the V gene TRBV6-1; maybe TRBD1 (6 bases). Per germline, CDR1 MNHNS and CDR2 SASEGT. The CDR3 is 15 residues long. Trimming removed 2 bases at V and 2 bases at J, with 12 bases between. The CDR3 protein is CASSELLGANYGYTF. CDR3 coding DNA: TGTGCCAGCAGTGAATTATTGGGGGCCAACTATGGCTACACCTTC.

V and J are TRBV30 and TRBJ1-6; D is possibly TRBD1 (6 bases). Trimming cost V 4 bases and J 9 bases, with 13 bases left between them. The CDR3 runs 13 residues. Germline loops: CDR1 GTSNPN, CDR2 SVGIG (reference sequence). The CDR3 protein is CAWTYRVGSPLHF. The DNA of the CDR3 is TGTGCCTGGACATACAGGGTCGGTTCACCCCTCCACTTT.